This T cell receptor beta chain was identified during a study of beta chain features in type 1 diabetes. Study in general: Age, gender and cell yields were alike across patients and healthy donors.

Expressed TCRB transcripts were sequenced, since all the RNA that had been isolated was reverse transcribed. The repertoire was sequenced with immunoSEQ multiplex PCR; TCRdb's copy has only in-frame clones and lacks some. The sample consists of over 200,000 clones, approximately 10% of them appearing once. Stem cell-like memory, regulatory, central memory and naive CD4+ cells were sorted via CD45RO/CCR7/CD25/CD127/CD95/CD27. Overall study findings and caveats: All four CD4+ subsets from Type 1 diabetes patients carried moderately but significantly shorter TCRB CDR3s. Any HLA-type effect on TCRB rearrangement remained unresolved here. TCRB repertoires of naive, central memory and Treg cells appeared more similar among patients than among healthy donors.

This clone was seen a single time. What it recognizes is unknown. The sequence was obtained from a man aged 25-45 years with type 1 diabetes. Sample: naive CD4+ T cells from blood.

The DNA of the CDR3 is TGTGCCAGCTCACCACCTGGGACAGCCAACAATGAGCAGTTCTTC. The encoded protein is CASSPPGTANNEQFF. J is TRBJ2-1 and V is TRBV18; 7 bases fit TRBD1. Unmatched junction bases numbered 4, after V lost 0 bases and J lost 5 bases. The CDR3 sequence is 15 residues long. CDR1 and CDR2 (germline): KGHSH, LQKENI.